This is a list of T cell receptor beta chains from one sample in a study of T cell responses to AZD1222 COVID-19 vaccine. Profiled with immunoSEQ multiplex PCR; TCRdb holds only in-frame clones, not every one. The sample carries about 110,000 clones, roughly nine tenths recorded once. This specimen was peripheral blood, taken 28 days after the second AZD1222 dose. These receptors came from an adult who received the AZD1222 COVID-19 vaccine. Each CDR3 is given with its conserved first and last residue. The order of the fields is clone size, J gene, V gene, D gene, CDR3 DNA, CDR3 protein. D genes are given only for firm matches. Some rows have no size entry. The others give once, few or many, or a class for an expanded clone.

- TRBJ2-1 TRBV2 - TGTGCTCGAGATACAAGTACGGCGGGTGAGCAGTTCTTC CARDTSTAGEQFF
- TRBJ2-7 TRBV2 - TGTGCCGGGGGGCGGGAGTCCTACGAGCAGTACTTC CAGGRESYEQYF
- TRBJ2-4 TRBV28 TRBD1 TGTGCCAGCAGTCCAACCGGGACAGGGAAAAACATTCAGTACTTC CASSPTGTGKNIQYF
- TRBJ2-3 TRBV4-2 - TGTGCCAGCAGCCAAGACCGTGAGGGGGGCACAGATACGCAGTATTTT CASSQDREGGTDTQYF
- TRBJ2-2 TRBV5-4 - TGTGCCAGCAGCTTCAGGGTCGAGAACGGGGAGCTGTTTTTT CASSFRVENGELFF
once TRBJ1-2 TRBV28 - TGTGCCAGCAGTTTATTGTATGGCTACACCTTC CASSLLYGYTF
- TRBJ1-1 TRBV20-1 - TGCAGTGCCGATCCGAACACTGAAGCTTTCTTT CSADPNTEAFF
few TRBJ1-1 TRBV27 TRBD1 TGTGCCAGCAGGTTGACAGGGTTATTTTATAACACTGAAGCTTTCTTT CASRLTGLFYNTEAFF
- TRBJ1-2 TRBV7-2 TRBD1 TGTGCCAGCAGCTGGGACAGATTCTATGGCTACACCTTC CASSWDRFYGYTF
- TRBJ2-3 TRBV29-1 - TGCAGCGTTAGCGGGAGCACAGATACGCAGTATTTT CSVSGSTDTQYF
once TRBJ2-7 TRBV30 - TGTGCCTGGAGTCGGGAGCCCTCCTACGAGCAGTACTTC CAWSREPSYEQYF
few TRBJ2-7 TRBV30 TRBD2 TGTGCCTGGAGTGGGGGGTCTCGGACTAGCGGTCGAATCTCCTACGAGCAGTACTTC CAWSGGSRTSGRISYEQYF
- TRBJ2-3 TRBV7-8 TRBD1 TGTGCCAGCAGCTTAAGGCGGACAGGGTCGTTCACAGATACGCAGTATTTT CASSLRRTGSFTDTQYF
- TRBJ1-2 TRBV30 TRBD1 TGTGCCTGGAGTGCCGGGACAGGCTATGGCTACACCTTC CAWSAGTGYGYTF
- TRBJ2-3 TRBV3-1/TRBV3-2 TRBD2 TGTGCCAGCAGCCTGACGGGAGGCCGCACAGATACGCAGTATTTT CASSLTGGRTDTQYF
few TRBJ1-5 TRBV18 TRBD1 TGTGCCAGCTCTCCCGGACAGGGGGTGTATCAGCCCCAGCATTTT CASSPGQGVYQPQHF
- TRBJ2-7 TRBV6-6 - TGTGCCAGCAGTCTGTCGGGAGCCCACGAGCAGTACTTC CASSLSGAHEQYF
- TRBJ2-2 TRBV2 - TGTGCCAGCAGTGAAGAGGCGGTAGGCACCGGGGAGCTGTTTTTT CASSEEAVGTGELFF
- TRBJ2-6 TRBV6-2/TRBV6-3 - TGTGCCAGCAGTTCCCACAGGGCTGGGGCCAACGTCCTGACTTTC CASSSHRAGANVLTF
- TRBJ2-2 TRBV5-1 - TGCGCCAGCAGCTTGGCGGGCAACGCGAACACCGGGGAGCTGTTTTTT CASSLAGNANTGELFF
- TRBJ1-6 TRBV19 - TGTGCCAGTAGTATAGATCTATGGACTAGGGACCGGATTCACTTT CASSIDLWTRDRIHF
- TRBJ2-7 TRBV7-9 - TGTGCCAGCAGCATGACTAGCTACGAGCAGTACTTC CASSMTSYEQYF
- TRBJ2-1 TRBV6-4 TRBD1 TGTGCCAGCAGTGAAGAGACAGGGGGCTACAATGAGCAGTTCTTC CASSEETGGYNEQFF
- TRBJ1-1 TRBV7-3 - TGTGCCAGCAGCATAGGGGTTGTCTCTGAAGCTTTCTTT CASSIGVVSEAFF
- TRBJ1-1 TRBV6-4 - TGTGCCAGCAGTATTACTGAGAACACTGAAGCTTTCTTT CASSITENTEAFF
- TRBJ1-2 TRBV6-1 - TGTGCCAGCAGTGCCAGGCCTCCGGGCCGAAACTCCCCTCTCTATGGCTACACCTTC CASSARPPGRNSPLYGYTF
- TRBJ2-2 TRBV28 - TGTGCTTCGAATAAAAAGGTTGAAGCTGTCGGGGAGCTGTTTTTT CASNKKVEAVGELFF
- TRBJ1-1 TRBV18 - TGTGCCAGCTCACCCATGTTTGCCGGGCCTGAAGCTTTCTTT CASSPMFAGPEAFF
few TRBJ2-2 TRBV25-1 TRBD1 TGTGCCAGCAGTGAGACAGGGGGAGCGGGAGGGGAGCTGTTTTTT CASSETGGAGGELFF
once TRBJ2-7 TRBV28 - TGTGCCAGCAGTTTCCAACGCGACAGAAAGAGCTCCTACGAGCAGTACTTC CASSFQRDRKSSYEQYF
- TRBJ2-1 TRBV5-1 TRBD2 TGCGCCAGCAGCTTGGCCCTAACTAGCGGGTACAATGAGCAGTTCTTC CASSLALTSGYNEQFF
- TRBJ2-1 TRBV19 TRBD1 TGTGCCAGTAACCCGGGACAGGGGAGAAGCTCCTACAATGAGCAGTTCTTC CASNPGQGRSSYNEQFF
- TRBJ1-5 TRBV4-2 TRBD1 TGTGCCAGCAGCCAAGGGGGACAGGGTTTTTCGAATCAGCCCCAGCATTTT CASSQGGQGFSNQPQHF
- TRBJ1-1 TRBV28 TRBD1 TGTGCCAGCAGTTTCGAGGGGGCTAAACTCGAAGCTTTCTTT CASSFEGAKLEAFF
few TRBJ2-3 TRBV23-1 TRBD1 TGCGCCAGCAGTTATACAGGGGATTGGAGCACAGATACGCAGTATTTT CASSYTGDWSTDTQYF
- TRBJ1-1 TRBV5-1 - TGCGCCAGCAGCTCGGACACGGGACGGTTGAACACTGAAGCTTTCTTT CASSSDTGRLNTEAFF
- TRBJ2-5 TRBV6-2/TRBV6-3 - TGTGCCAGCAGTTACTATACCCTGCAGGCCCAAGAGACCCAGTACTTC CASSYYTLQAQETQYF
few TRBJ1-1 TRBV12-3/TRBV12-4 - TGTGCCAGCAGTAGGGGGGGTAACACTGAAGCTTTCTTT CASSRGGNTEAFF
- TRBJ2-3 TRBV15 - TGTGCCACCAGCAGAGATGGAGCCCTCACAGATACGCAGTATTTT CATSRDGALTDTQYF
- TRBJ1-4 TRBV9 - TGTGCCAGCAGCGTAGGAGAAGGAGGACTGTTTTTT CASSVGEGGLFF
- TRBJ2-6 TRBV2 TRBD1 TGTGCCAGCAGTCAGGACAGGGGGGGCTCTGGGGCCAACGTCCTGACTTTC CASSQDRGGSGANVLTF
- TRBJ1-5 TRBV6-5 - TGTGCCAGCACCTTGACAGTTACGAGCAATCAGCCCCAGCATTTT CASTLTVTSNQPQHF
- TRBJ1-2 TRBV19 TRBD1 TGTGCCAGTAGTATAGGACAGGGCAACTATGGCTACACCTTC CASSIGQGNYGYTF
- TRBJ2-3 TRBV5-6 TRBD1 TGTGCCAGCAGCTTCGAGGGGGCAGGGGCAGATACGCAGTATTTT CASSFEGAGADTQYF
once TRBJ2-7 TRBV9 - TGTGCCAGCAGCGTAGAAAGCCGCTCCGAGCAGTACTTC CASSVESRSEQYF
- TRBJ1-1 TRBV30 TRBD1 TGTGCCTGGAGTGCCGACCCGGACAGGGGGACTGAAGCTTTCTTT CAWSADPDRGTEAFF
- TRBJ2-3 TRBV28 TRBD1 TGTGCCAGCAGATTACCTCGAGCCGGGACAGGGGTCGCAGATACGCAGTATTTT CASRLPRAGTGVADTQYF
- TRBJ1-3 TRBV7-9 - TGTGCCAGCAGCTTAGGAGGGATCCTGGCTAACACCATATATTTT CASSLGGILANTIYF
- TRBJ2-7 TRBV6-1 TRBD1 TGTGCCAGCAGTGAACCCGGGGACAGGGGGCGGGAGCAGTACTTC CASSEPGDRGREQYF
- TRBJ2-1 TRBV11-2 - TGTGCCAGCAGCTTAGGGAGGACCATCTCCTACAATGAGCAGTTCTTC CASSLGRTISYNEQFF
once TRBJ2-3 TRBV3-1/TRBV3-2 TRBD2 TGTGCCAGCAGCCAACTCCTAGCGGGAGCTCGCACAGATACGCAGTATTTT CASSQLLAGARTDTQYF
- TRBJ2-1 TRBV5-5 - TGTGCCAGCAGCTTGAAGAACAATGAGCAGTTCTTC CASSLKNNEQFF
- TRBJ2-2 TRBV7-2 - TGTGCCAGCAGCTTAGGGGGGCCATATGGCGGGGAGCTGTTTTTT CASSLGGPYGGELFF
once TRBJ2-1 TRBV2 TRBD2 TGTGCCAGCAGCCTAGCGGGCTCCTACAATGAGCAGTTCTTC CASSLAGSYNEQFF
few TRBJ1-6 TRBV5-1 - TGCGCCAGCAGCCCAGGGAAGTGGGATTCACCCCTCCACTTT CASSPGKWDSPLHF
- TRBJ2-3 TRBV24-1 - TGTGCCACCAGTGATTTGCAGGATACGCAGTATTTT CATSDLQDTQYF
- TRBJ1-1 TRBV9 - TGTGCCAGCAGCCCCTTAGCTATGGGGGGCTCTAAAGCTTTCTTT CASSPLAMGGSKAFF